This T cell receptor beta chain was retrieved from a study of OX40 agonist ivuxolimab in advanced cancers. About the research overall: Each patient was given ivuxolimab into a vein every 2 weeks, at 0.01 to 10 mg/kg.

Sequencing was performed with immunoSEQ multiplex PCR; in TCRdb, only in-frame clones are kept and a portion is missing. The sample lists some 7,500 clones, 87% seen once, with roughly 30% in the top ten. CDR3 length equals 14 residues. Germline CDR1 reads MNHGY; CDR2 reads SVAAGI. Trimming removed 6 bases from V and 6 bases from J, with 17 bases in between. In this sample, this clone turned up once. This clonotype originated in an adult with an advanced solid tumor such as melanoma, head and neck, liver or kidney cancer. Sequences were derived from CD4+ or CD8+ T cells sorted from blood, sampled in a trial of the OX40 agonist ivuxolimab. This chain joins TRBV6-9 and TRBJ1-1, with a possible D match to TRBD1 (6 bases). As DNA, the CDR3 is TGTGCCAGCAGCCGCAGGGGTCAAAACCCTGAAGCTTTCTTT. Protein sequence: CASSRRGQNPEAFF.